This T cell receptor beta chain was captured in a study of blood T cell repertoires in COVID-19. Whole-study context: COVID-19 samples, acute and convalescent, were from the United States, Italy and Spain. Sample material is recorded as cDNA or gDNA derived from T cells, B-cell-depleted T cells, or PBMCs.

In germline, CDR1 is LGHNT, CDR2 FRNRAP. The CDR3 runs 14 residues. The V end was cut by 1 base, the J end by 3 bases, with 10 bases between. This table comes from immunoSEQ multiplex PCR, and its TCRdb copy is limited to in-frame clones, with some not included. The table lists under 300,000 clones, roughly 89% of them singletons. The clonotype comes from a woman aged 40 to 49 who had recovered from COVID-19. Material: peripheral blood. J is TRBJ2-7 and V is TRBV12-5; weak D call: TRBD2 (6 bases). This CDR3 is CASGLGGINYEQYF. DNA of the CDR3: TGTGCTAGTGGTTTGGGCGGGATAAACTACGAGCAGTACTTC.